Listed below are T cell receptor beta chains from one sample, sequenced in a study of neurological immune-mediated disorders. Each CDR3 protein gets one entry after TCRdb re-called the 5' RACE reads with MiXCR. The repertoire holds about 71,000 distinct CDR3 sequences, with roughly an eighth as singletons. Sequenced material: PBMCs. Receptors originate from a female donor with HTLV-1-associated myelopathy (HAM/TSP). Both conserved end residues are trimmed from each CDR3. The order of the fields is V gene, J gene, CDR3 protein.

V: TRBV7-3
J: TRBJ2-2
CDR3: ASSRSGGALGELF

V: TRBV20-1
J: TRBJ1-2
CDR3: SARKQVSILYYGYT

V: TRBV5-1
J: TRBJ1-1
CDR3: ASRVEDRFTEAF

V: TRBV7-9
J: TRBJ2-1
CDR3: ASSQPHETGTSYNEQF

V: TRBV27
J: TRBJ1-2
CDR3: ASMALGGYT

V: TRBV5-1
J: TRBJ2-5
CDR3: ASSLDTGGETQY

V: TRBV7-9
J: TRBJ2-4
CDR3: ASSYPGSAKNIQY

V: TRBV10-3
J: TRBJ2-2
CDR3: AISETGQRGELF

V: TRBV20-1
J: TRBJ2-2
CDR3: SATGTGSLGELF

V: TRBV5-1
J: TRBJ2-7
CDR3: ASSLGSGFYEQY

V: TRBV3-1
J: TRBJ1-2
CDR3: ASSQRALHGYT

V: TRBV6-5
J: TRBJ2-1
CDR3: ATHRGGANNEQF

V: TRBV7-9
J: TRBJ1-2
CDR3: ASSPDRGQHFGYT

V: TRBV12-3/TRBV12-4
J: TRBJ1-1
CDR3: ASSLWGFTEAF

V: TRBV9
J: TRBJ2-3
CDR3: ASSVTAGNTDTQY

V: TRBV12-3/TRBV12-4
J: TRBJ2-2
CDR3: ASSFRQTGELF

V: TRBV28
J: TRBJ2-7
CDR3: ASSLQDRGREQY

V: TRBV5-1
J: TRBJ1-2
CDR3: ASSFTPQDYGYT

V: TRBV20-1
J: TRBJ2-5
CDR3: SARGGQETQY

V: TRBV7-6
J: TRBJ2-5
CDR3: ASSRGGEQETQY

V: TRBV10-3
J: TRBJ2-7
CDR3: AISETQYEQY

V: TRBV10-3
J: TRBJ2-5
CDR3: AISPDSRTQY

V: TRBV5-1
J: TRBJ2-4
CDR3: ASSLEGTRGSIQY

V: TRBV10-2
J: TRBJ1-1
CDR3: NSSHRVGCTEAF

V: TRBV28
J: TRBJ2-1
CDR3: ATSGGAGYNEQF

V: TRBV20-1
J: TRBJ2-7
CDR3: SARVWQSPGREQY

V: TRBV5-1
J: TRBJ2-6
CDR3: ASSTDSGANVLT

V: TRBV6-4
J: TRBJ2-6
CDR3: ASRPYSSGANVLT

V: TRBV5-1
J: TRBJ2-5
CDR3: ASSIEGQAETQY

V: TRBV5-5
J: TRBJ2-7
CDR3: ASSLAPGPTYEQY

V: TRBV20-1
J: TRBJ2-3
CDR3: SATRRLRTDTQY

V: TRBV10-3
J: TRBJ1-1
CDR3: AITLETGAEAF

V: TRBV5-1
J: TRBJ2-3
CDR3: ASKNTDTQY

V: TRBV28
J: TRBJ2-7
CDR3: ASSPTGHEQY

V: TRBV20-1
J: TRBJ2-7
CDR3: SATPGGSSYEQY

V: TRBV10-3
J: TRBJ2-3
CDR3: ATRGMGIRDTQY

V: TRBV14
J: TRBJ2-1
CDR3: ASSQVGTGTYNEQF

V: TRBV28
J: TRBJ1-3
CDR3: ASRSGQGAPTIY

V: TRBV6-6
J: TRBJ2-7
CDR3: ASSDRGYEQY

V: TRBV4-1
J: TRBJ2-1
CDR3: ASSLRGGETYNEQF

V: TRBV7-9
J: TRBJ1-6
CDR3: ASRSDRENNSPLH

V: TRBV6-6
J: TRBJ1-4
CDR3: ASTARSGPKEKLF

V: TRBV21-1
J: TRBJ2-3
CDR3: ASSRADGTDTQY

V: TRBV20-1
J: TRBJ1-2
CDR3: SAREVGIYGYT

V: TRBV20-1
J: TRBJ1-2
CDR3: SAPTLTGTGVYGYT

V: TRBV5-1
J: TRBJ1-5
CDR3: ASSLGGFNQPQH

V: TRBV7-9
J: TRBJ2-5
CDR3: ASSLVSETQY

V: TRBV6-5
J: TRBJ2-1
CDR3: ASSRLTSGGIYNEQF